Listed below are T cell receptor beta chains from one sample, sequenced in a study of CD8+CD57+ T cells in acquired aplastic anemia. One entry per CDR3 protein results from TCRdb running MiXCR on the reads. The table has about 270,000 distinct CDR3 sequences, around 60% seen once. Sequencing was done on a sample of sorted CD4+, CD8+, or CD8+CD57+ T cells (not recorded which) from PBMCs. All receptors derive from a human donor with severe aplastic anemia or a healthy control (not recorded which). Both conserved end residues are part of each CDR3. A D gene is named only where the DNA matches it firmly. Clone size is given for some rows only: seen once, a few or many times, or a class if the clone is expanded.

CDR3 protein	CDR3 DNA	clone size	J gene	D gene	V gene
CSARVSALPGELFF	TGCAGTGCTAGAGTGTCTGCCCTTCCCGGGGAGCTGTTTTTT	NA	TRBJ2-2	NA	TRBV20-1
CASSLTGEREQYF	TGTGCCAGCAGCTTAACAGGGGAGCGCGAGCAGTACTTC	many	TRBJ2-7	TRBD1	TRBV11-3
CASSRATGPYEQYF	TGTGCCAGCAGTCGGGCGACAGGTCCCTACGAGCAGTACTTC	NA	TRBJ2-7	NA	TRBV12-3/TRBV12-4
CASTPPGGESSYEQYF	TGTGCCAGCACCCCCCCGGGGGGGGAGAGCTCCTACGAGCAGTACTTC	NA	TRBJ2-7	TRBD2	TRBV5-4
CASSKGTAPDTQYF	TGTGCCAGCAGTAAAGGGACAGCCCCAGATACGCAGTATTTT	NA	TRBJ2-3	TRBD1	TRBV7-6
CSARDGGVGTQYF	TGCAGTGCTAGAGATGGGGGAGTGGGTACGCAGTATTTT	NA	TRBJ2-3	NA	TRBV20-1
CSATGQGDGYTF	TGCAGTGCTACTGGACAGGGGGATGGCTACACCTTC	NA	TRBJ1-2	TRBD1	TRBV20-1
CASSPTGGGGNTIYF	TGCGCCAGCAGCCCGACAGGGGGCGGTGGAAACACCATATATTTT	many	TRBJ1-3	TRBD1	TRBV5-1
CATSEGLAVYNEQFF	TGTGCCACCAGCGAAGGACTAGCGGTCTACAATGAGCAGTTCTTC	few	TRBJ2-1	TRBD2	TRBV15
CAITGTETNYGYTF	TGTGCCATCACCGGGACAGAGACTAACTATGGCTACACCTTC	NA	TRBJ1-2	TRBD1	TRBV10-3
CASSYQTGTANEKLFF	TGCGCCAGCAGCTATCAGACCGGGACAGCTAATGAAAAACTGTTTTTT	NA	TRBJ1-4	TRBD1	TRBV5-1
CASSGLAGPTDTQYF	TGTGCCAGCAGCGGACTAGCGGGGCCCACAGATACGCAGTATTTT	NA	TRBJ2-3	TRBD2	TRBV24-1
CASSGRDRGYRF	TGTGCCAGCAGCGGACGTGACAGGGGGTACCGCTTT	NA	TRBJ1-1	TRBD1	TRBV9
CASSGDGENGEAFF	TGCGCCAGCAGCGGTGACGGGGAGAATGGTGAAGCTTTCTTT	NA	TRBJ1-1	NA	TRBV5-1
CSARAGRNEQYF	TGCAGTGCTAGAGCCGGGAGAAACGAGCAGTACTTC	NA	TRBJ2-7	NA	TRBV20-1
CASSPGRGWTPLHF	TGTGCCAGCAGCCCCGGGAGGGGTTGGACACCCCTCCACTTT	NA	TRBJ1-6	NA	TRBV7-8
CASSIRLASTDTQYF	TGTGCCAGTAGTATAAGGCTAGCGAGCACAGATACGCAGTATTTT	many	TRBJ2-3	NA	TRBV19
CASSEMWGYEQYF	TGTGCCAGCAGTGAAATGTGGGGGTACGAGCAGTACTTC	NA	TRBJ2-7	NA	TRBV2
CASSARGGSNSPLHF	TGTGCCAGTAGTGCGCGGGGCGGCAGTAATTCACCCCTCCACTTT	NA	TRBJ1-6	NA	TRBV19
CAIRGQGLRDTQYF	TGTGCCATCAGGGGACAGGGATTACGCGATACGCAGTATTTT	many	TRBJ2-3	TRBD1	TRBV10-3
CASSHLRGDYGYTF	TGTGCCAGCAGCCACCTACGGGGGGACTATGGCTACACCTTC	many	TRBJ1-2	NA	TRBV12-3/TRBV12-4
CASSLRWTEAFF	TGTGCCAGCAGCTTGAGGTGGACTGAAGCTTTCTTT	many	TRBJ1-1	NA	TRBV7-9
CSVEADRGLAQETQYF	TGCAGCGTTGAGGCCGACAGGGGGCTCGCTCAAGAGACCCAGTACTTC	NA	TRBJ2-5	TRBD1	TRBV29-1
CASNKGLAGTGELFF	TGTGCCAGCAATAAGGGACTAGCGGGCACCGGGGAGCTGTTTTTT	NA	TRBJ2-2	TRBD2	TRBV7-9
CASSSGVVSVGQYF	TGTGCCAGCAGCTCCGGGGTAGTGAGTGTCGGGCAGTACTTC	NA	TRBJ2-7	NA	TRBV7-6
CASSSGLPQPETQYF	TGTGCCAGCAGCTCGGGTCTACCACAGCCAGAGACCCAGTACTTC	many	TRBJ2-5	NA	TRBV7-9
CATSDRPGTQYF	TGTGCCACCAGTGACCGCCCGGGTACGCAGTATTTT	NA	TRBJ2-3	NA	TRBV24-1
CASRRLAGDNEQFF	TGTGCCAGTAGACGACTAGCGGGTGACAATGAGCAGTTCTTC	few	TRBJ2-1	TRBD2	TRBV19
CASSSREGEKLFF	TGTGCCAGCAGTAGTCGGGAAGGCGAAAAACTGTTTTTT	NA	TRBJ1-4	NA	TRBV2
CASSPESSGTDTQYF	TGTGCCAGCTCACCAGAGTCTAGCGGTACAGATACGCAGTATTTT	NA	TRBJ2-3	TRBD2	TRBV18
CASSLGGLVSGNTIYF	TGTGCCAGCAGCTTGGGGGGGCTAGTCTCTGGAAACACCATATATTTT	NA	TRBJ1-3	NA	TRBV7-9
CASSLVQGGGYTF	TGTGCCAGCAGCTTAGTACAGGGAGGTGGCTACACCTTC	NA	TRBJ1-2	NA	TRBV7-2
CASSSAGRGTEAFF	TGTGCCAGCAGCTCAGCGGGACGGGGCACTGAAGCTTTCTTT	many	TRBJ1-1	NA	TRBV7-2
CASSYTGTGNYEQYF	TGTGCCAGCAGTTATACCGGGACAGGAAACTACGAGCAGTACTTC	NA	TRBJ2-7	TRBD1	TRBV7-9
CSAPIGTGDTDTQYF	TGCAGTGCACCCATCGGGACAGGGGACACAGATACGCAGTATTTT	NA	TRBJ2-3	TRBD1	TRBV20-1
CASASGDRYEQYF	TGCGCCAGCGCGAGCGGGGATAGGTACGAGCAGTACTTC	NA	TRBJ2-7	TRBD2	TRBV10-2
CASSSVNYEQYF	TGTGCCAGCAGCTCCGTTAACTACGAGCAGTACTTC	once	TRBJ2-7	NA	TRBV7-3
CASSLGQGVTTQYF	TGTGCCAGCAGCTTGGGACAGGGGGTGACTACGCAGTATTTT	NA	TRBJ2-3	TRBD1	TRBV5-6
CASRRVETQYF	TGTGCCAGCAGGAGGGTGGAGACCCAGTACTTC	NA	TRBJ2-5	NA	TRBV2
CASRGTGAGYTF	TGTGCCAGCAGGGGGACAGGGGCGGGCTACACCTTC	NA	TRBJ1-2	TRBD1	TRBV2
CASSVGGSASQLEQYF	TGTGCCAGCAGCGTAGGAGGATCAGCCAGCCAACTCGAGCAGTACTTC	NA	TRBJ2-7	NA	TRBV9